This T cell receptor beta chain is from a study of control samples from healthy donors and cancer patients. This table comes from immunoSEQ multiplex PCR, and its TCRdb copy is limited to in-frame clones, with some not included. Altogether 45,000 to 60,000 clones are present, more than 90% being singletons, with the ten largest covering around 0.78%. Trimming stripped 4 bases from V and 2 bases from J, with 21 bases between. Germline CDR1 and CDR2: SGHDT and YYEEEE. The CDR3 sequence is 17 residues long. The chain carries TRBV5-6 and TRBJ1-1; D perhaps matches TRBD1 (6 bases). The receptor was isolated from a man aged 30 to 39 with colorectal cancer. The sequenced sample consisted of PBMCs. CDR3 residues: CASSLIPGHTLNTEAFF. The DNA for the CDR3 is TGTGCCAGCAGCCTCATCCCGGGACACACACTAAACACTGAAGCTTTCTTT.